This T cell receptor (beta chain) was sequenced in a study of T cell responses to AZD1222 COVID-19 vaccine. Regarding the study as a whole: The CD4 TCRs associated with vaccination extended across spike and predominated at 160-218 and 743-854. The sample set comprised mostly white British donors with more females, and clonal diversity was possibly underestimated. Among those given AZD1222, only five to seven were seropositive at baseline. Compared with day 0, the breadth and depth of the Spike-specific TCR repertoire rose significantly after two doses of AZD1222.

This clone was seen only once. Its antigen remains unknown. Only in-frame clones appear in the TCRdb table, and some are missing; sequencing was by immunoSEQ multiplex PCR. This table holds 150,000 or so clones, around 94% found once. The V segment lost 0 bases and the J segment 2 bases; nucleotides outside the gene matches: 4. CDR1 GTSNPN and CDR2 SVGIG come from the germline V gene (reference sequence). The CDR3 is 14 residues long. The chain combines TRBV30 with TRBJ2-7, with TRBD2 matching 7 bases. This clonotype was obtained from an adult in good health. The sequencing here drew on peripheral blood, taken on day 0 of AZD1222 vaccination. As DNA, the CDR3 is TGTGCCTGGAGTGTACTAGCGTACGCCTACGAGCAGTACTTC. The encoded protein is CAWSVLAYAYEQYF.